The rows below give T cell receptor beta chains drawn from one sample of a study of regulatory T cells in long-lasting Graves disease. From the multiplex PCR reads, TCRdb called clonotypes with MiXCR, one entry per CDR3 protein. The sample consists of some 330,000 distinct CDR3 sequences, roughly 25% of them appearing once. The sample here was peripheral blood mononuclear cells (PBMCs), taken when the disease was refractory, from a patient treated with antithyroid drugs. The source of these receptors is a middle-aged woman with Graves disease. The CDR3 runs from the conserved cysteine through the conserved F or W. The order of the fields is V gene, D gene, clone size, J gene, CDR3 DNA, CDR3 protein. A D gene is named only where the DNA matches it firmly. Clone size is stated in some rows and not others, as once, few, many or a class when expanded.

v_call: TRBV6-5; d_call: -; clone_size: -; j_call: TRBJ2-5; cdr3_nt: TGTGCCAGCAGTTACACCCCGGGACAAAGGGCCCAAGAGACCCAGTACTTC; cdr3_aa: CASSYTPGQRAQETQYF
v_call: TRBV3-1; d_call: -; clone_size: many; j_call: TRBJ1-1; cdr3_nt: TGTGCCAGCAGCCAAGCGGGGGCGAACACTGAAGCTTTCTTT; cdr3_aa: CASSQAGANTEAFF
v_call: TRBV28; d_call: -; clone_size: many; j_call: TRBJ2-7; cdr3_nt: TGTGCCAGCAGCCGGATGAAGACGGGAGATGCGCAGTACTTC; cdr3_aa: CASSRMKTGDAQYF
v_call: TRBV28; d_call: -; clone_size: many; j_call: TRBJ2-7; cdr3_nt: TGTGCCAGCACCCCCCTTGAGCGGAACTACGAGCAGTACTTC; cdr3_aa: CASTPLERNYEQYF
v_call: TRBV15; d_call: TRBD2; clone_size: -; j_call: TRBJ2-1; cdr3_nt: TGTGCCACCAGCAAGGGCGGACTAGCGGGACCCAATGAGCAGTTCTTC; cdr3_aa: CATSKGGLAGPNEQFF
v_call: TRBV28; d_call: -; clone_size: many; j_call: TRBJ2-4; cdr3_nt: TGTGCCAGCAGGTCCCCATGGACCAAAAACATTCAGTACTTC; cdr3_aa: CASRSPWTKNIQYF
v_call: TRBV19; d_call: TRBD1; clone_size: -; j_call: TRBJ2-7; cdr3_nt: TGTGCCAGTAGTATAAAGAGTTACCGGGACAGATATACCTACGAGCAGTACTTC; cdr3_aa: CASSIKSYRDRYTYEQYF
v_call: TRBV29-1; d_call: -; clone_size: few; j_call: TRBJ2-5; cdr3_nt: TGCAGCGTTTTAACACAGGGTAGCGGGACCCAGTACTTC; cdr3_aa: CSVLTQGSGTQYF
v_call: TRBV5-5; d_call: -; clone_size: many; j_call: TRBJ1-1; cdr3_nt: TGTGCCAGCAGCTTGGGGTTTTGGACTGAAGCTTTCTTT; cdr3_aa: CASSLGFWTEAFF
v_call: TRBV10-1; d_call: TRBD2; clone_size: -; j_call: TRBJ2-3; cdr3_nt: TGCGCCACCGGGACTAGCGGGAACACGCAGTATTTT; cdr3_aa: CATGTSGNTQYF
v_call: TRBV28; d_call: TRBD2; clone_size: -; j_call: TRBJ2-7; cdr3_nt: TGTGCCAGCAGCCAAGCCGCTAGCGGGAGAGGCAACGAGCAGTACTTC; cdr3_aa: CASSQAASGRGNEQYF
v_call: TRBV28; d_call: -; clone_size: -; j_call: TRBJ2-1; cdr3_nt: TGTGCCAGCAGTTTATGCGATTTCGCGCAACGTACGAATGAGCAGTTCTTC; cdr3_aa: CASSLCDFAQRTNEQFF
v_call: TRBV7-2; d_call: TRBD1; clone_size: -; j_call: TRBJ1-6; cdr3_nt: TGTGCCAGCAGCAGGGACAGGGAGGGTTCACCCCTCCACTTT; cdr3_aa: CASSRDREGSPLHF
v_call: TRBV28; d_call: TRBD2; clone_size: many; j_call: TRBJ2-5; cdr3_nt: TGTGCCAGCACCTGGTCGGTGACTAGCGGGAGTCCGAGGTACTTC; cdr3_aa: CASTWSVTSGSPRYF
v_call: TRBV4-2; d_call: -; clone_size: -; j_call: TRBJ2-5; cdr3_nt: TGTGCCAGCAGCCGAGATCGTGGGGGAGTAGAGACCCAGTACTTC; cdr3_aa: CASSRDRGGVETQYF
v_call: TRBV20-1; d_call: -; clone_size: -; j_call: TRBJ2-6; cdr3_nt: TGCAGTGCTAGAGATTTTCTCCGCTCTGGGGCCAACGTCCTGACTTTC; cdr3_aa: CSARDFLRSGANVLTF
v_call: TRBV29-1; d_call: -; clone_size: -; j_call: TRBJ2-7; cdr3_nt: TGCAGCGTTAAAAGGTCGAGAGGGTACGAGCAGTACTTC; cdr3_aa: CSVKRSRGYEQYF
v_call: TRBV6-1; d_call: -; clone_size: many; j_call: TRBJ1-1; cdr3_nt: TGTGCCAGCTCCCTGGACAGTACTTACACTGAAGCTTTCTTT; cdr3_aa: CASSLDSTYTEAFF
v_call: TRBV7-2; d_call: TRBD2; clone_size: few; j_call: TRBJ2-5; cdr3_nt: TGTGCCAGCCTCCAACGCAGCGGGATTAAAGAGACCCAGTACTTC; cdr3_aa: CASLQRSGIKETQYF
v_call: TRBV6-1; d_call: -; clone_size: -; j_call: TRBJ2-2; cdr3_nt: TGTGCCAGCAGGGGGTTGTTTGGGCCCGCGAACACCGGGGAGCTGTTTTTT; cdr3_aa: CASRGLFGPANTGELFF
v_call: TRBV6-2/TRBV6-3; d_call: -; clone_size: -; j_call: TRBJ1-5; cdr3_nt: TGTGCCAGCAAGACGATGTGGTCAGGGGATCAGCCCCAGCATTTT; cdr3_aa: CASKTMWSGDQPQHF
v_call: TRBV5-1; d_call: -; clone_size: few; j_call: TRBJ2-7; cdr3_nt: TGCGCCAGCAGCTTGAACTCCTCCTCCTACGAGCAGTACTTC; cdr3_aa: CASSLNSSSYEQYF
v_call: TRBV12-3/TRBV12-4; d_call: TRBD1; clone_size: many; j_call: TRBJ1-5; cdr3_nt: TGTGCCAGCAGTTTAGCGGTGGGACAGTTCAATCAGCCCCAGCATTTT; cdr3_aa: CASSLAVGQFNQPQHF
v_call: TRBV7-8; d_call: -; clone_size: many; j_call: TRBJ1-5; cdr3_nt: TGTGCCAGCAGCTCCGGACTGATGGGTCAGCCCCAGCATTTT; cdr3_aa: CASSSGLMGQPQHF
v_call: TRBV20-1; d_call: -; clone_size: few; j_call: TRBJ2-7; cdr3_nt: TGCAGTGCTAGAAGGTCAGGGTACCACGAGCAGTACTTC; cdr3_aa: CSARRSGYHEQYF
v_call: TRBV7-9; d_call: TRBD1; clone_size: -; j_call: TRBJ2-2; cdr3_nt: TGTGCCAGCAGCTTGGTGTGGGACAGCACCGGGGAGCTGTTTTTT; cdr3_aa: CASSLVWDSTGELFF
v_call: TRBV7-8; d_call: -; clone_size: -; j_call: TRBJ2-1; cdr3_nt: TGTGCCAGCAGCTTAGGTGTTGGGGAGCCGGGATTCCTCTACAATGAGCAGTTCTTC; cdr3_aa: CASSLGVGEPGFLYNEQFF
v_call: TRBV28; d_call: -; clone_size: many; j_call: TRBJ2-7; cdr3_nt: TGTGCCACCCTACAGGTCCCCTACGAGCAGTACTTC; cdr3_aa: CATLQVPYEQYF
v_call: TRBV6-5; d_call: -; clone_size: many; j_call: TRBJ1-6; cdr3_nt: TGTGCCAGCAGTTCTTATGGGGCCACGGTTAATTCACCCCTCCACTTT; cdr3_aa: CASSSYGATVNSPLHF
v_call: TRBV7-9; d_call: -; clone_size: -; j_call: TRBJ2-7; cdr3_nt: TGTGCCAGCAGCTCGGAGGACGAGCAGTACTTC; cdr3_aa: CASSSEDEQYF
v_call: TRBV20-1; d_call: -; clone_size: -; j_call: TRBJ2-5; cdr3_nt: TGCAGTGCTAGAGATAGCGAGAGTGGGGCATGGGAGACCCAGTACTTC; cdr3_aa: CSARDSESGAWETQYF
v_call: TRBV6-1; d_call: -; clone_size: many; j_call: TRBJ2-7; cdr3_nt: TGTGCCAGCAGGGGGACGGATTCCTACGAGCAGTACTTC; cdr3_aa: CASRGTDSYEQYF
v_call: TRBV11-2; d_call: TRBD2; clone_size: -; j_call: TRBJ2-7; cdr3_nt: TGTGCCAGCAGCCCCCCCCGTCTAGCGGGAGCCGTTTACGAGCAGTACTTC; cdr3_aa: CASSPPRLAGAVYEQYF
v_call: TRBV11-2; d_call: TRBD1; clone_size: many; j_call: TRBJ1-1; cdr3_nt: TGTGCCAGCAGCCCCACCGCGACAGGGTTAGGGAACACTGAAGCTTTCTTT; cdr3_aa: CASSPTATGLGNTEAFF
v_call: TRBV5-1; d_call: TRBD1; clone_size: -; j_call: TRBJ2-1; cdr3_nt: TGCGCCAGCAGGGACAGGGGGTATAACTACAATGAGCAGTTCTTC; cdr3_aa: CASRDRGYNYNEQFF
v_call: TRBV19; d_call: -; clone_size: few; j_call: TRBJ1-1; cdr3_nt: TGTGCCAGTAAAAAGGGACAACCTAACACTGAAGCTTTCTTT; cdr3_aa: CASKKGQPNTEAFF
v_call: TRBV6-1; d_call: TRBD1; clone_size: many; j_call: TRBJ2-5; cdr3_nt: TGTGCCAGCAGTGAACCATCCGGGACAGGGGTTCAAGAGACCCAGTACTTC; cdr3_aa: CASSEPSGTGVQETQYF
v_call: TRBV6-1; d_call: TRBD1; clone_size: many; j_call: TRBJ2-7; cdr3_nt: TGTGCCAGCAGCGGGACAGGGAAGCCCTACGAGCAGTACTTC; cdr3_aa: CASSGTGKPYEQYF
v_call: TRBV6-1; d_call: TRBD2; clone_size: many; j_call: TRBJ2-7; cdr3_nt: TGTGCCAGCATACTCGGGAGGGCCTGGAATTACGAGCAGTACTTC; cdr3_aa: CASILGRAWNYEQYF
v_call: TRBV28; d_call: -; clone_size: many; j_call: TRBJ1-5; cdr3_nt: TGTGCCAGCAGAGGACAGTCTTTTCAGCCCCAGCATTTT; cdr3_aa: CASRGQSFQPQHF
v_call: TRBV28; d_call: TRBD2; clone_size: few; j_call: TRBJ2-1; cdr3_nt: TGTGCCAGCAGTTTAACTTGGCTAGCGGGAGATGCTTCCTACAATGAGCAGTTCTTC; cdr3_aa: CASSLTWLAGDASYNEQFF
v_call: TRBV4-1; d_call: TRBD2; clone_size: -; j_call: TRBJ2-6; cdr3_nt: TGCGCCAGCAGCCAAGATGGGGGGGCTGGGGCCAACGTCCTGACTTTC; cdr3_aa: CASSQDGGAGANVLTF
v_call: TRBV19; d_call: TRBD1; clone_size: -; j_call: TRBJ2-7; cdr3_nt: TGTGCCAGTAGCTCCAGGGGGAAGCAGTACTTC; cdr3_aa: CASSSRGKQYF
v_call: TRBV18; d_call: -; clone_size: few; j_call: TRBJ2-5; cdr3_nt: TGTGCCAGCTCACCCATATCAAGTTGGGAGACCCAGTACTTC; cdr3_aa: CASSPISSWETQYF
v_call: TRBV5-6; d_call: TRBD2; clone_size: -; j_call: TRBJ2-3; cdr3_nt: TGTGCCAGCAGCTCAACAGGGAAACGAGGACTAGCGGGAGGGTTAGATACGCAGTATTTT; cdr3_aa: CASSSTGKRGLAGGLDTQYF
v_call: TRBV30; d_call: -; clone_size: -; j_call: TRBJ1-2; cdr3_nt: TGTGCCTGGAGTGTACTACCACCCTATGGCTACACCTTC; cdr3_aa: CAWSVLPPYGYTF
v_call: TRBV28; d_call: TRBD2; clone_size: -; j_call: TRBJ2-3; cdr3_nt: TGTGCCAGCACCTCCATCGGGGGGACAGATACGCAGTATTTT; cdr3_aa: CASTSIGGTDTQYF
v_call: TRBV2; d_call: TRBD1; clone_size: many; j_call: TRBJ2-7; cdr3_nt: TGTGCCAGCAGTTGGGCGACAGGGGGCTACGAGCAGTACTTC; cdr3_aa: CASSWATGGYEQYF
v_call: TRBV5-4; d_call: TRBD2; clone_size: few; j_call: TRBJ2-7; cdr3_nt: TGTGCCAGCAGCTCGGAGGGACTAGCGGATTACTACGAGCAGTACTTC; cdr3_aa: CASSSEGLADYYEQYF
v_call: TRBV11-2; d_call: -; clone_size: many; j_call: TRBJ1-1; cdr3_nt: TGTGCCAGCAGCCAGAGGGCCGGGGCTCGCAACACTGAAGCTTTCTTT; cdr3_aa: CASSQRAGARNTEAFF
v_call: TRBV28; d_call: -; clone_size: many; j_call: TRBJ1-5; cdr3_nt: TGTGCCAGCAGTGGGACGGACAGAAGTTTCCCCCCCCAGCATTTT; cdr3_aa: CASSGTDRSFPPQHF
v_call: TRBV7-2; d_call: -; clone_size: -; j_call: TRBJ1-3; cdr3_nt: TGTGCCAGCAGCTTAGCGGCGGGGGCGACTGGAAACACCATATATTTT; cdr3_aa: CASSLAAGATGNTIYF
v_call: TRBV30; d_call: -; clone_size: -; j_call: TRBJ1-5; cdr3_nt: TGTGCCTGGAGTCCCAGGGGCTTTTATCAGCCCCAGCATTTT; cdr3_aa: CAWSPRGFYQPQHF
v_call: TRBV3-1; d_call: TRBD1; clone_size: -; j_call: TRBJ1-2; cdr3_nt: TGTGCCAGCAGCCATTTTCCCAGGGGGCTTTATGGCTACACCTTC; cdr3_aa: CASSHFPRGLYGYTF